This T cell receptor beta chain came from a study of blood T cell repertoires in COVID-19. The overall study: Donors in the United States, Italy and Spain gave samples during acute or convalescent COVID-19.

V lost 3 bases, J lost 1 base, and 0 bases stayed unmatched. The CDR3 is 15 amino acids. Germline values: CDR1 SGHTA, CDR2 FQGNSA. Everyone who took part was roughly 18 to 89 years old, and they came from 24 US areas. Membership in each cohort depended on participant-reported clinical history. Original processing notes: Counts of nucleated cells, estimated from reference gene primer amplification, were obtained. Here immunoSEQ multiplex PCR was the method, and the copy in TCRdb shows in-frame clones only, minus some. Clone size and the V and J calls come from that table; the DNA yielded D and trimming. The sample contains 260,000 or so clones, 88% of which appear only once.

Material: PBMCs or T cells enriched from blood (not recorded which). This clonotype was sampled from a middle-aged woman with acute COVID-19. This rearrangement joins TRBV7-2 to TRBJ2-2; 9 bases are a match to TRBD1. The DNA of the CDR3 is TGTGCCAGCAGCTTGGGACAGGGGAACACCGGGGAGCTGTTTTTT. It encodes CASSLGQGNTGELFF.